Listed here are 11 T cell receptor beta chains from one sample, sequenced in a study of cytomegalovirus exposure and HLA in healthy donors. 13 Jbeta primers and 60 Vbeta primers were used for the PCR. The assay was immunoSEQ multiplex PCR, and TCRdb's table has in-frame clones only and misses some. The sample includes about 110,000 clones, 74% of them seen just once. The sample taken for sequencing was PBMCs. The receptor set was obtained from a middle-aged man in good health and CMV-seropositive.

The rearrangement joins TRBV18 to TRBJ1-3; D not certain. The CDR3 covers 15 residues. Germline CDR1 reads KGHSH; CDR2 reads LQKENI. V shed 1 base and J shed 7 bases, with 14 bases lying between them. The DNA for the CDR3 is TGTGCCAGCTCACCACTTCCCCCCGGCGGGAACACCATATATTTT. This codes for CASSPLPPGGNTIYF. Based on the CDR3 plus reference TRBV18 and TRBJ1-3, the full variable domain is NAGVMQNPRHLVRRRGQEARLRCSPMKGHSHVYWYRQLPEEGLKFMVYLQKENIIDESGMPKERFSAEFPKEGPSILRIQQVVRGDSAAYFCASSPLPPGGNTIYFGEGSWLTVV.

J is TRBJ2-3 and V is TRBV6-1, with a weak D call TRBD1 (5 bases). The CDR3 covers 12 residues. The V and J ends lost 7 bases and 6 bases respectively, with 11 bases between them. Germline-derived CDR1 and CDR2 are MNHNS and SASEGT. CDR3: CASTGQGDTQYF. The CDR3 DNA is TGTGCCAGCACCGGGCAGGGTGATACGCAGTATTTT.

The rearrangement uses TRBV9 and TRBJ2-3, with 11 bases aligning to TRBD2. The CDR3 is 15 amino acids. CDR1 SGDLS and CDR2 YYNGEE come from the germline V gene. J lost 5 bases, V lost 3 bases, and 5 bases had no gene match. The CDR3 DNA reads TGTGCCAGCAGCGCGTTAGCGGGGGGGAGAGATACGCAGTATTTT. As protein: CASSALAGGRDTQYF.

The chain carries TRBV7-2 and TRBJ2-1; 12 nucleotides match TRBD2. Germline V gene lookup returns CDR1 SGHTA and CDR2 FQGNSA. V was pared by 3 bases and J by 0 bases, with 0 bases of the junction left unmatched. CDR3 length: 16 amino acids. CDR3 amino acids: CASSLGLAGSYNEQFF. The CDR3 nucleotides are TGTGCCAGCAGCTTGGGACTAGCGGGCTCCTACAATGAGCAGTTCTTC.

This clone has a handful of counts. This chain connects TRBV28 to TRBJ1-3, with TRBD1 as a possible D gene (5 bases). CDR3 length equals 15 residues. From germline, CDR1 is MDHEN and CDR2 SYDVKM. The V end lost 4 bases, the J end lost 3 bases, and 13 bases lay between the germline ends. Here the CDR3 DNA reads TGTGCCAGCAGTTGGGCCCTTACAGGTGGAAACACCATATATTTT. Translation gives CASSWALTGGNTIYF.

The CDR3 is CASSLSTDTQYF. CDR3 coding DNA: TGCGCCAGCAGCTTGTCGACAGATACGCAGTATTTT. The rearrangement joins TRBV5-1 to TRBJ2-3, with D unclear. V lost 1 base to trimming and J lost 3 bases, with 3 bases between them. Germline CDR1 SGHRS, CDR2 YFSETQ. This CDR3 has 12 residues.

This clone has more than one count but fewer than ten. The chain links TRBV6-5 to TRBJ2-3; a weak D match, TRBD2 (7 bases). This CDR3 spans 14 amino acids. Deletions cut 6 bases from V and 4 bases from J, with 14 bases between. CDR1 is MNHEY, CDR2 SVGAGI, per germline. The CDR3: CASSLGGRADTQYF. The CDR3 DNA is TGTGCCAGCAGCCTGGGGGGGCGGGCAGATACGCAGTATTTT.

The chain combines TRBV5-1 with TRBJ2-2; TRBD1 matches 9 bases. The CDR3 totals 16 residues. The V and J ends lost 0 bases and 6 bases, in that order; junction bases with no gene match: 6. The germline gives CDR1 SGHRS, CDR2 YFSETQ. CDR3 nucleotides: TGCGCCAGCAGCTTGGCCGGGACAGGGCGTCCCGGGGAGCTGTTTTTT. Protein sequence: CASSLAGTGRPGELFF.

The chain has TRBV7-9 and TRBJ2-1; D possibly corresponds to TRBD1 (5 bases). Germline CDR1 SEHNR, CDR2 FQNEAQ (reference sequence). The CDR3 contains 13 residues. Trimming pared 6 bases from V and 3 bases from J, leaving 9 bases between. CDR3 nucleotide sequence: TGTGCCAGCAGGTCTGACAGCTACAATGAGCAGTTCTTC. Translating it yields CASRSDSYNEQFF.

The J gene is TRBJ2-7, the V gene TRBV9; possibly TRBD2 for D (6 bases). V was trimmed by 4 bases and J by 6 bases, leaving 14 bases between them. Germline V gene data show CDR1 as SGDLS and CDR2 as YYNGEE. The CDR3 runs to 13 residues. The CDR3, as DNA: TGTGCCAGCAGCTCCCGACTAGGCGGCGAGCAGTACTTC. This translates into CASSSRLGGEQYF.

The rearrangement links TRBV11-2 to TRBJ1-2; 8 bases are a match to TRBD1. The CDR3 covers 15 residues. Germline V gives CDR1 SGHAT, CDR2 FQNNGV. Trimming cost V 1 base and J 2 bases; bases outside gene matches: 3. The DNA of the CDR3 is TGTGCCAGCAGCTTAGTGCAGGGGGCGAACTATGGCTACACCTTC. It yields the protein CASSLVQGANYGYTF.